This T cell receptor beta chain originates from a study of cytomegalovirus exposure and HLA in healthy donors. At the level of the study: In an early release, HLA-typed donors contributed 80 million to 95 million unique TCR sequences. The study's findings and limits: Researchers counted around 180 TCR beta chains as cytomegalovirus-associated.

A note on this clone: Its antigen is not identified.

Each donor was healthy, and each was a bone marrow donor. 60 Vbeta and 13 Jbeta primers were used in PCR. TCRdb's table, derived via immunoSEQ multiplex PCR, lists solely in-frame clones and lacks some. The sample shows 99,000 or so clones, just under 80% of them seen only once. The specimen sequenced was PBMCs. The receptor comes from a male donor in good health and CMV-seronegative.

The CDR3 nucleotides are TGCGCCAGCAGCCAAAAACCCGACAGGGTTGAAAAACTGTTTTTT. It translates to CASSQKPDRVEKLFF. V is TRBV4-3 and J is TRBJ1-4, with TRBD1 matching over 7 bases. There are 15 residues in the CDR3. Trimming at V came to 2 bases and at J to 7 bases, leaving 7 bases not matched to a gene. The germline gives CDR1 LGHNA, CDR2 YSLEER.